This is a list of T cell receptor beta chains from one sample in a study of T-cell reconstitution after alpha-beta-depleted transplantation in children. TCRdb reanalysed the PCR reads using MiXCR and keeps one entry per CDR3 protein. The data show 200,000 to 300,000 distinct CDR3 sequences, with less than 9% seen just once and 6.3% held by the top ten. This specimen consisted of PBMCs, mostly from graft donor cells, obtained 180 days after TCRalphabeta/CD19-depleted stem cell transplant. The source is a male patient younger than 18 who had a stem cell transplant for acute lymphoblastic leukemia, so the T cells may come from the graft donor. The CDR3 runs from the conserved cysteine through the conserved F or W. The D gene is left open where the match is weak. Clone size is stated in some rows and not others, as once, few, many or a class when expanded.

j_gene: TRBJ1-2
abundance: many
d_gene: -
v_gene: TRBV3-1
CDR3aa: CASSQEPVAGYTF
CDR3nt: TGTGCCAGCAGCCAAGAACCTGTGGCCGGCTACACCTTC

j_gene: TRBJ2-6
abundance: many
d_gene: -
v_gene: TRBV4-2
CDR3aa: CASTVTLGTSFWEANVLTF
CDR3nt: TGTGCCAGCACCGTAACCCTTGGGACTTCGTTCTGGGAGGCCAACGTCCTGACTTTC

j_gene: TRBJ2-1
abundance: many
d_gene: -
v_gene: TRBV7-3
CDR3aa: CASSLTRDRIGEQFF
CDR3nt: TGTGCCAGCAGCTTAACCCGGGACCGGATCGGTGAGCAGTTCTTC

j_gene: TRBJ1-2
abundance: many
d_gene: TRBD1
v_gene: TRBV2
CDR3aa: CAISPSDRVYGYTF
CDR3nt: TGTGCCATCAGCCCCAGTGACAGGGTCTATGGCTACACCTTC

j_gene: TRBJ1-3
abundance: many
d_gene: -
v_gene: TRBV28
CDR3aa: CASSGPGVLGNTIYF
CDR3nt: TGTGCCAGCAGTGGCCCAGGGGTGCTCGGAAACACCATATATTTT

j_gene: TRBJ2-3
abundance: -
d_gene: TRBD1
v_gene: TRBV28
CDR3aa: CASSRTGGSDTQYF
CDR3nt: TGTGCCAGCAGCCGGACAGGGGGCTCAGATACGCAGTATTTT

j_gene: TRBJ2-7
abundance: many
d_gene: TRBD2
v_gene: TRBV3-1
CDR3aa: CASSIRTSGSSYEQYF
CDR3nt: TGTGCCAGCAGCATTCGGACTAGCGGGAGCTCCTACGAGCAGTACTTC

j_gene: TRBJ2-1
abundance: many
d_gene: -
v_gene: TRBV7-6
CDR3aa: CASSLVSPIGGQIYNEQFF
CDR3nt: TGTGCCAGCAGCTTAGTTAGTCCAATCGGGGGACAGATCTACAATGAGCAGTTCTTC

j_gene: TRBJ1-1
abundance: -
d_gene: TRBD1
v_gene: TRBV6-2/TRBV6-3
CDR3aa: CASSYTPLTGWATEAFF
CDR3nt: TGTGCCAGCAGTTACACTCCACTGACAGGGTGGGCCACTGAAGCTTTCTTT

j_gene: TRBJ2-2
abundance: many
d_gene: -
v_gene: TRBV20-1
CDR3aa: CSAPRVDTGELFF
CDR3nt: TGCAGTGCGCCGAGGGTAGACACCGGGGAGCTGTTTTTT

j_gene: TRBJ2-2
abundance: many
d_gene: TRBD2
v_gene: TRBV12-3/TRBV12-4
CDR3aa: CASSLDRLAGTGELFF
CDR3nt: TGTGCCAGCAGTTTAGACCGCCTAGCGGGGACCGGGGAGCTGTTTTTT

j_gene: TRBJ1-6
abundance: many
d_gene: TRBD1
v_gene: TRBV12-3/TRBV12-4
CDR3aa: CASSLRDRVMALHF
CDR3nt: TGTGCCAGCAGTCTCCGGGACAGGGTGATGGCCCTCCACTTT

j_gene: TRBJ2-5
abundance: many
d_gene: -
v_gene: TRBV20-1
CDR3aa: CSARSGSETQYF
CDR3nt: TGCAGTGCTAGGTCCGGGAGTGAGACCCAGTACTTC

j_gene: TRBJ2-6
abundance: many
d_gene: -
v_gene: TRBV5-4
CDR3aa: CASSENPRATGANVLTF
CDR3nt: TGTGCCAGCAGCGAGAACCCTAGGGCAACTGGGGCCAACGTCCTGACTTTC

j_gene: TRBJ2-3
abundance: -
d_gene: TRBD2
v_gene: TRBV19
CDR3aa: CASSLRTSGFTDTQYF
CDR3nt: TGTGCCAGTAGTCTCCGGACTAGCGGGTTCACAGATACGCAGTATTTT

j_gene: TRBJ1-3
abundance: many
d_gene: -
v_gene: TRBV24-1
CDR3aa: CATSDSSTGNTIYF
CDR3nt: TGTGCCACCAGTGACTCTAGCACTGGAAACACCATATATTTT

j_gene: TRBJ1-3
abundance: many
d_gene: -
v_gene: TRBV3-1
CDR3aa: CASKKGLPGNTIYF
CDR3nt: TGTGCCAGCAAGAAGGGCCTTCCTGGAAACACCATATATTTT

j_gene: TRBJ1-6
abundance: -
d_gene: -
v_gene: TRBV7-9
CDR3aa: CASSSLRGEPYNSPLHF
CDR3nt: TGTGCCAGCAGCTCCTTAAGGGGGGAGCCCTATAATTCACCCCTCCACTTT

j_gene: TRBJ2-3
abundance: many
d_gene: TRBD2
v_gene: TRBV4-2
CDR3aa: CASSQTGTSGSVILRTDTQYF
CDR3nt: TGTGCCAGCAGCCAAACCGGGACTAGCGGGAGCGTAATTCTCAGGACAGATACGCAGTATTTT

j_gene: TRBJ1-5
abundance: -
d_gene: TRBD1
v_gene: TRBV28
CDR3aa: CASSSPDREKRQPQHF
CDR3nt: TGTGCCAGCAGTTCCCCTGACAGGGAAAAGCGACAGCCCCAGCATTTT

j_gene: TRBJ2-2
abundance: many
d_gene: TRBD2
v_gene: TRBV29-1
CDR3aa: CSVRKGLVNTGELFF
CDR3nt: TGCAGCGTTCGGAAGGGACTAGTGAACACCGGGGAGCTGTTTTTT

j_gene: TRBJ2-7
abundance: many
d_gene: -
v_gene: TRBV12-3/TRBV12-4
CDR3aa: CASSLERLYEQYF
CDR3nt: TGTGCCAGCAGTTTAGAGCGGCTATACGAGCAGTACTTC

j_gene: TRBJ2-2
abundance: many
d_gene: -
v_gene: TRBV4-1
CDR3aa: CASSLVLVTGELFF
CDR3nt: TGCGCCAGCAGCCTGGTTTTGGTGACCGGGGAGCTGTTTTTT

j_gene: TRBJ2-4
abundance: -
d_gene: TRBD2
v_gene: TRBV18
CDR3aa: CASSPTAPGLAGERWDKNIQYF
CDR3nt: TGTGCCAGCTCACCAACTGCCCCGGGACTAGCGGGAGAACGTTGGGACAAAAACATTCAGTACTTC

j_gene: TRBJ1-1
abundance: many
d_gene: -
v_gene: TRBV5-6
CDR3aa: CASSSKTGQMNTEAFF
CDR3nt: TGTGCCAGCAGCTCAAAGACTGGTCAGATGAACACTGAAGCTTTCTTT

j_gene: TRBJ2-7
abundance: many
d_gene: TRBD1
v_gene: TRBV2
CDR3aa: CASSQTGEIGEQYF
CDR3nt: TGTGCCAGCAGCCAGACAGGGGAGATCGGCGAGCAGTACTTC

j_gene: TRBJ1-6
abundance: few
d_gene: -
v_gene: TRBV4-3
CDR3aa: CASSLRGIEIDSPLHF
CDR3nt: TGCGCCAGCAGCCTTAGGGGGATTGAAATCGATTCACCCCTCCACTTT

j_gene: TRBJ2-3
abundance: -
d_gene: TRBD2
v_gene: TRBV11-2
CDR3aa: CASSPIAGGAADTQYF
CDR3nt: TGTGCCAGCAGCCCCATAGCGGGGGGGGCCGCAGATACGCAGTATTTT

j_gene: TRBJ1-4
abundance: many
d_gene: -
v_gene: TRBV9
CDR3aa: CASSVGGTSTNEKLFF
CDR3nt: TGTGCCAGCAGCGTAGGCGGGACAAGTACTAATGAAAAACTGTTTTTT

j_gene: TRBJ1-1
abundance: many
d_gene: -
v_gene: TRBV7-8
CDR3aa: CASTSRVWTKNTEAFF
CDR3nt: TGTGCCAGCACCTCCAGAGTTTGGACCAAGAACACTGAAGCTTTCTTT

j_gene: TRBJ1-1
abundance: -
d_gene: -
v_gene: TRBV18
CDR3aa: CASSPHPAVRGDTEAFF
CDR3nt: TGTGCCAGCTCACCCCACCCCGCTGTGCGGGGGGACACTGAAGCTTTCTTT

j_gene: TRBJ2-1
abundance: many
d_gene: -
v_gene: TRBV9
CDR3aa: CASSVEGGGTYNEQFF
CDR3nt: TGTGCCAGCAGCGTAGAAGGGGGGGGGACATACAATGAGCAGTTCTTC

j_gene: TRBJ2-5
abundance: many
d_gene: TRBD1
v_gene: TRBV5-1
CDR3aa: CASSSDRGEETQYF
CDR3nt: TGCGCCAGCAGCTCCGACAGGGGCGAAGAGACCCAGTACTTC

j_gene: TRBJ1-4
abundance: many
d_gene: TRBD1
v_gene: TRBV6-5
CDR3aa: CASSYSGTGSTNEKLFF
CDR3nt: TGTGCCAGCAGTTACTCTGGGACAGGGTCAACTAATGAAAAACTGTTTTTT

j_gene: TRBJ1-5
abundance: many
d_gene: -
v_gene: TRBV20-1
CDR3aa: CSAGDRNQPQHF
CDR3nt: TGCAGTGCTGGAGACAGGAATCAGCCCCAGCATTTT

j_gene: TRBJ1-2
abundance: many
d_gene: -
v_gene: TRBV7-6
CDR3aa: CASSWGDTPDDF
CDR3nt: TGTGCCAGCAGCTGGGGGGACACCCCTGACGACTTC

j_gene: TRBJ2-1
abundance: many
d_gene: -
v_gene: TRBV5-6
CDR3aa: CASSLEGNEQFF
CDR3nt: TGTGCCAGCAGCTTGGAGGGCAATGAGCAGTTCTTC

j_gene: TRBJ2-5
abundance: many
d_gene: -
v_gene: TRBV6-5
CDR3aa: CASSYNPSQETQYF
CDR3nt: TGTGCCAGCAGTTACAACCCTAGCCAAGAGACCCAGTACTTC

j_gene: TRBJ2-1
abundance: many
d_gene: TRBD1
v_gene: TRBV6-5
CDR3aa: CASRTTGEHEQFF
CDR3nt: TGTGCCAGCAGGACCACAGGGGAACATGAGCAGTTCTTC

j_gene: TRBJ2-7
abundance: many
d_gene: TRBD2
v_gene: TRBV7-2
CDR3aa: CASSLGVAGGPDSEQYF
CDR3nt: TGTGCCAGCAGCTTGGGGGTAGCGGGAGGGCCCGACTCCGAGCAGTACTTC

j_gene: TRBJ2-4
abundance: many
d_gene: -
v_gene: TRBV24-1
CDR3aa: CATSGIWSLYF
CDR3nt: TGTGCCACCAGTGGGATTTGGTCTCTGTACTTC

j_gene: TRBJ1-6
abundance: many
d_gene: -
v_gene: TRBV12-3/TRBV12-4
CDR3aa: CASSLPFAGSPLHF
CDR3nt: TGTGCCAGCAGCCTCCCTTTCGCGGGTTCACCCCTCCACTTT

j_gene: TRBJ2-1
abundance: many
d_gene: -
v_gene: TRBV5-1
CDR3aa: CASSFGDNYNEQFF
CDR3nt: TGCGCCAGCAGCTTCGGGGACAACTACAATGAGCAGTTCTTC

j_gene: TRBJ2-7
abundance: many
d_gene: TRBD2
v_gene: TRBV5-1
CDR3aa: CASSGEIAGTSGRYEQYF
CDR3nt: TGCGCCAGCAGCGGGGAGATTGCCGGGACTAGCGGGAGGTACGAGCAGTACTTC

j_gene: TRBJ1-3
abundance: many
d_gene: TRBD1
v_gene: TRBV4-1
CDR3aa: CASSQGGQGPYSGNTIYF
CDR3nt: TGCGCCAGCAGCCAAGGTGGACAGGGCCCTTACTCTGGAAACACCATATATTTT

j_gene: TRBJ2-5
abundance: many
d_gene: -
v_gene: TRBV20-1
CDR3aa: CSAMRGPWAYQETQYF
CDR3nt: TGCAGTGCTATGCGGGGACCTTGGGCGTACCAAGAGACCCAGTACTTC

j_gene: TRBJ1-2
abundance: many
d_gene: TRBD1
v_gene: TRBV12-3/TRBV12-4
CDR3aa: CASSPTGVYGYTF
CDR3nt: TGTGCCAGCAGCCCCACAGGGGTCTATGGCTACACCTTC

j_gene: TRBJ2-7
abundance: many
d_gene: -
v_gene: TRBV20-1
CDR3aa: CSASVQALRDEQYF
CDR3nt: TGCAGTGCTAGCGTTCAGGCCCTTAGAGACGAGCAGTACTTC

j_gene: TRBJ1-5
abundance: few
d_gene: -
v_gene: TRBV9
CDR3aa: CASSVVEGTPQHF
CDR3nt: TGTGCCAGCAGCGTAGTGGAGGGGACGCCCCAGCATTTT

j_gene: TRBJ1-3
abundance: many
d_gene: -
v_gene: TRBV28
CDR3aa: CASSPIRPGNTIYF
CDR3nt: TGTGCCAGCAGTCCCATAAGGCCTGGAAACACCATATATTTT

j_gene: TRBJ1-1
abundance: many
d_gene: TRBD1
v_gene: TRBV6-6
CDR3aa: CASAGTGEAFF
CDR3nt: TGTGCCAGCGCTGGGACAGGGGAAGCTTTCTTT

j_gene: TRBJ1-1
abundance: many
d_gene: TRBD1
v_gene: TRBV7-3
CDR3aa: CASSTGGGTEAFF
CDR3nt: TGTGCCAGCAGCACAGGGGGGGGCACTGAAGCTTTCTTT

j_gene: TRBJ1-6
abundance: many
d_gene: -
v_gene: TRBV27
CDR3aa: CASSLSSGIRPLHF
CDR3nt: TGTGCCAGCAGTTTATCGAGCGGGATCCGACCCCTCCACTTT

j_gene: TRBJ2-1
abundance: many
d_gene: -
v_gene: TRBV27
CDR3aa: CASSSFTGWGEQFF
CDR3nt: TGTGCCAGCAGTTCCTTTACAGGTTGGGGTGAGCAGTTCTTC

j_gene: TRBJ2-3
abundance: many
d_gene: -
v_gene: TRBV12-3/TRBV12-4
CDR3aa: CASSFWEGTDTQYF
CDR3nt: TGTGCCAGCAGTTTTTGGGAGGGCACAGATACGCAGTATTTT